This T cell receptor beta chain is drawn from a study of shared clonotypes between healthy human individuals. This CDR3 region has 16 residues. The germline V and J ends were trimmed by 2 bases and 3 bases, with 13 bases remaining between them. Looked up from germline, CDR1 is MDHEN and CDR2 is SYDVKM. Across several immunoSEQ plates, the genomic DNA of each subset was split evenly. TCRdb's copy holds only in-frame clones and misses some; the assay was immunoSEQ multiplex PCR. Of around 430,000 clones in the sample, roughly 77% are singletons; the top ten hold around 14%. V and J are TRBV28 and TRBJ1-4, with a weak D call TRBD1 (5 bases). This clonotype was obtained from a woman aged 40 to 50 in good health. Some clones in this sample may be carry-over from other donors' samples. The sample consisted of PBMCs. The CDR3 loop reads CASSLGGALANEKLFF. Here the CDR3 DNA reads TGTGCCAGCAGTTTAGGAGGGGCTCTGGCTAATGAAAAACTGTTTTTT. The full variable domain, completed using reference TRBV28 and TRBJ1-4, is DVKVTQSSRYLVKRTGEKVFLECVQDMDHENMFWYRQDPGLGLRLIYFSYDVKMKEKGDIPEGYSVSREKKERFSLILESASTNQTSMYLCASSLGGALANEKLFFGSGTQLSVL.